This T cell receptor (beta chain) was obtained from a study of control samples from healthy donors and cancer patients. Libraries were prepared by immunoSEQ multiplex PCR; TCRdb keeps only in-frame clonotypes and omits some of them. Of about 130,000 clones detected, around 90% appear once; the ten largest clones hold approximately 8.6%. CDR3 length equals 17 residues. The germline CDR1 and CDR2 sequences are SGHRS and YFSETQ. J was trimmed by 0 bases and V by 3 bases; bases with no gene match: 11. The receptor comes from a man between 18 and 29 years old in good health. Sequencing input: blood. The chain couples TRBV5-1 to TRBJ2-7, with 8 bases lining up with TRBD1. The DNA of the CDR3 is TGCGCCAGCAGCTCTCCTACAGGGGGTGCCAACTCCTACGAGCAGTACTTC. Protein sequence: CASSSPTGGANSYEQYF.